The clone carrying this T cell receptor beta chain was counted between two and nine times. What it recognizes is unknown. The use of a sample-barcoded 5' primer and a J-beta primer mix characterized a second PCR of 7 to 11 cycles. TCRdb fed the 5' RACE reads into MiXCR, producing one record per CDR3 protein. The sample lists over 1,500,000 distinct CDR3 sequences; roughly 49% were seen once. This sample is part of a study of blood T cells in healthy people across ages. Study-wide results and limits: Older age coincided with a roughly linear decline in TCR beta diversity per million T cells. Shifts in expanded clonotypes may have been confounded by donor CMV status, which was unknown.

Drawing of peripheral blood yielded 8.5 to 10 milliliters from each donor. The germline V gene encodes CDR1 DFQATT and CDR2 SNEGSKA (reference sequence). There are 16 residues in the CDR3. Trimming removed 3 bases from V and 3 bases from J; junction bases left unmatched: 14. The specimen was blood. This sequence originates from a woman aged 40 to 50 in good health. The chain employs TRBV20-1 and TRBJ2-7; 7 bases match TRBD1. Here the CDR3 reads CSAREQGIRVYYEQYF. CDR3 nucleotides: TGCAGTGCTAGGGAACAGGGGATAAGGGTTTACTACGAGCAGTACTTC.